The clone carrying this T cell receptor beta chain was counted once. These data originate in a study of T cell changes during pregnancy in multiple sclerosis. Sequencing was performed with immunoSEQ multiplex PCR; in TCRdb, only in-frame clones are kept and a portion is missing. The table records about 70,000 clones, around 92% of them present only once. The germline CDR1 and CDR2 sequences are MNHEY and SMNVEV (reference sequence). V trimming: 9 bases; J trimming: 5 bases; junction bases outside the gene matches: 3. This CDR3 has 12 residues. This specimen was CD8+ T cells from peripheral blood mononuclear cells, taken in the third trimester of pregnancy. The TCR originated in a female donor in good health, enrolled as a control in a pregnancy study. V gene TRBV27 combines with J gene TRBJ2-2; 7 positions match TRBD1. The CDR3 region is CASTGVTGELFF. CDR3 nucleotide sequence: TGTGCCAGTACAGGGGTAACCGGGGAGCTGTTTTTT.